The sequence of this TCR beta chain was determined in a study of shared clonotypes between healthy human individuals (TCRdb year 2020). For the wider study: A couple of women and a few men aged 18 to 49 years were included in the cohort. Per donor, three plates each were used for CD4 naive and CD4 memory, two for CD8 naive, and one for CD8 memory. To estimate repertoire size and how much clonotypes are shared between individuals, the study performed deep sequencing of blood TCR repertoires from about five healthy adults. Per donor, leukapheresis produced somewhere between about 0.94 and 9 billion PBMCs. Different laboratories and diverse techniques were used to prepare libraries and sequence TCR repertoires, to increase sequencing depth and limit assay-specific biases.

Using the deep immunoSEQ assay, TCR CDR3 regions were amplified from genomic DNA by multiplex PCR. Extracted genomic DNA from each cell subset was distributed evenly across all wells of several immunoSEQ 96-well plates, and each plate was treated as a replicate. For sorted subsets, each replicate PCR was loaded with about 0.2 ug genomic DNA, equivalent to some 27,000 T cell genomes. The purified libraries were quantified using a Qubit 3.0 fluorometer, sized with a Bioanalyzer 2100, and then quantified again using the KAPA Library Quantification kit. Every immunoSEQ 96-well plate was sequenced on a dedicated single-read 150-cycle Illumina NextSeq 550 flow cell. The original pipeline was this. Because the immunoSEQ output held only junctional sequences and lacked quality scores, the filtering could not match the filtering applied to full-length reads. To assign V/J genes and CDR3, sequences were annotated against IMGT germline references using PyIR, a Python wrapper for IgBLAST v1.9. Reads with weak V/J assignments (E-value above 1e-6), missing CDR3, stop codons, out-of-frame junctions, or ambiguous translated residues were removed. V3J clonotypes were defined by identical inferred V gene, J gene, and CDR3 amino acid sequence. Percentage overlap between repertoires was computed as shared unique clonotypes divided by the size of the smaller repertoire. RTK rarefaction, the Chao1 estimator, and Recon v2.1 estimates of unobserved clonotypes were used to assess repertoire richness. Generation probabilities for all TCRbeta clonotypes obtained by the gDNA method from four donors were computed using OLGA. The clones in this table, taken by TCRdb from immuneACCESS, are in-frame only. Not every clone is retained; where verified, under half of the shortfall comes from an unresolved V gene, and the cause of the rest is unknown. The DNA gave D and trimming, while V, J and clone size come from that table. For this sample there are over 2 million clones; about nine tenths appear just once. The ten largest clonotypes hold approximately 0.4% of the sample.

About this clone: Which antigen it targets is not known. The sample holds no much larger clone one base away, and base qualities are not on file.

Broad study findings and their caveats: Estimated clonotype richness was generally larger for naive than for memory subsets. Pairwise subsampling indicated that sequencing depth was expected to affect the degree of clonotype sharing among donors. Approximately 5% of naive CD4, around 3.6% of naive CD8, about 2.4% of memory CD4, and about 0.4% of memory CD8 clonotypes were shared across several donors. Because the study included only a small number of donors, the genetic and exposure-history diversity represented was limited. Sampling was limited to blood, and TCR repertoires in tissue likely differ from TCR repertoires in blood. Compared with non-shared clonotypes, the clonotypes found in all four sorted-subset donors had higher generation probabilities. Even with the large sequencing depth, rarefaction of the sorted-subset datasets indicated that sequencing was incomplete.

Donors were healthy HIV-negative adults with no recently reported acute infections or vaccinations. All donors were Caucasian adults living in Nashville, Tennessee, USA. CD4+ T cells were enriched by magnetic negative selection, after which naive cells were positively selected on CD45RA and the negative fraction was taken as the memory subset. Blood was collected by leukapheresis, and PBMCs were isolated by Ficoll-Histopaque density gradient centrifugation and then cryopreserved in liquid nitrogen vapor phase. Analytical flow cytometry was used to check the purity and quantity of each magnetically sorted T cell population. From each sorted fraction, genomic DNA was isolated and quantified by UV absorbance on a Nanodrop 2000c. Reading from cysteine to phenylalanine, the CDR3 counts 15 amino acids. Just the 45-base CDR3 DNA is kept, in frame starting at base 1. Trimming takes 0 bases from V and 8 bases from J, and the germline ends sit 17 bases apart. Looking up the germline V gene (reference sequence) yields CDR1 SGHKS and CDR2 YYEKEE.

The TCR originated in a man aged 18 to 30 in good health. Some clones in this sample may be carry-over from other donors' samples. This chain is built from TRBV5-5 and TRBJ1-1, with a tentative D gene TRBD1 over 5 matching bases. The material sequenced was naive CD4+ T cells from PBMCs. The cell subset or site label of this sample denotes: CD45RA+ positively selected. This receptor carries the CDR3 CASSLAAGQVPEAFF. The DNA is TGTGCCAGCAGCTTGGCCGCCGGACAAGTACCCGAAGCTTTCTTT.